A selection of T cell receptor beta chains follows, all from one sample in a study of cytomegalovirus exposure and HLA in healthy donors. Sequenced by immunoSEQ multiplex PCR; TCRdb stores in-frame clones only, minus some. The sample yields 150,000 to 200,000 clones, more than 75% seen once. Sequences were obtained from PBMCs. The receptors were gathered from a woman under 30 in good health and CMV-seronegative. The CDR3 runs from the conserved cysteine through the conserved F or W. The order of the fields is V gene, clone size, J gene, D gene, CDR3 protein, CDR3 DNA. A D gene is named only where the DNA matches it firmly. Rows give clone size only sometimes, using once, few, many, or a class for an expanded clone.

V gene: TRBV11-2
clone size: .
J gene: TRBJ2-7
D gene: TRBD1
CDR3 protein: CASSLSRDRVIEQYF
CDR3 DNA: TGTGCCAGCAGCCTCAGCCGGGACAGGGTGATCGAGCAGTACTTC

V gene: TRBV28
clone size: few
J gene: TRBJ1-2
D gene: .
CDR3 protein: CASRGHYGYTF
CDR3 DNA: TGTGCCAGCAGGGGGCACTATGGCTACACCTTC

V gene: TRBV27
clone size: once
J gene: TRBJ2-7
D gene: .
CDR3 protein: CASSFPYGGRSPLEQYF
CDR3 DNA: TGTGCCAGCAGTTTCCCGTATGGAGGGAGGAGCCCTCTCGAGCAGTACTTC

V gene: TRBV7-2
clone size: .
J gene: TRBJ2-3
D gene: TRBD2
CDR3 protein: CASSGGVSGNTDTQYF
CDR3 DNA: TGTGCCAGCAGCGGCGGCGTTAGCGGGAACACAGATACGCAGTATTTT

V gene: TRBV18
clone size: .
J gene: TRBJ2-7
D gene: TRBD2
CDR3 protein: CASSPEGLAGSYEQYF
CDR3 DNA: TGTGCCAGCTCACCAGAGGGACTAGCGGGATCCTACGAGCAGTACTTC

V gene: TRBV7-7
clone size: .
J gene: TRBJ2-5
D gene: TRBD1
CDR3 protein: CASSFRQGRQETQYF
CDR3 DNA: TGTGCCAGCAGCTTCAGACAGGGGAGACAAGAGACCCAGTACTTC

V gene: TRBV9
clone size: .
J gene: TRBJ2-1
D gene: TRBD2
CDR3 protein: CASSVGSLAGNNEQFF
CDR3 DNA: TGTGCCAGCAGCGTAGGGTCTCTAGCGGGGAACAATGAGCAGTTCTTC

V gene: TRBV7-9
clone size: .
J gene: TRBJ2-3
D gene: .
CDR3 protein: CASSIHGTDTQYF
CDR3 DNA: TGTGCCAGCAGCATCCACGGGACAGATACGCAGTATTTT

V gene: TRBV4-1
clone size: .
J gene: TRBJ1-1
D gene: TRBD1
CDR3 protein: CASSQDPGQEAFF
CDR3 DNA: TGCGCCAGCAGCCAAGATCCGGGACAGGAAGCTTTCTTT

V gene: TRBV10-3
clone size: .
J gene: TRBJ1-3
D gene: TRBD1
CDR3 protein: CAISPTGDENTIYF
CDR3 DNA: TGTGCCATCAGTCCAACAGGGGATGAAAACACCATATATTTT

V gene: TRBV5-1
clone size: .
J gene: TRBJ1-4
D gene: .
CDR3 protein: CASSQGGTYEKLFF
CDR3 DNA: TGCGCCAGCAGCCAAGGGGGTACTTATGAAAAACTGTTTTTT